Each of the 12 T cell receptor beta chains below was sequenced from the same sample in a study of cytomegalovirus exposure and HLA in healthy donors. In the PCR, 60 Vbeta and 13 Jbeta primers were used. Profiled with immunoSEQ multiplex PCR; TCRdb holds only in-frame clones, not every one. The sample records 60,000 to 70,000 clones, approximately 64% being singletons. Sequencing input: PBMCs. Every receptor here comes from a man aged 40-55 years in good health and CMV-seropositive.

This clone was found a few times. J is TRBJ1-1 and V is TRBV27; 7 bases line up with TRBD1. Trimming at V came to 3 bases and at J to 7 bases, leaving 11 bases not matched to a gene. From germline, CDR1 is MNHEY and CDR2 SMNVEV (reference sequence). The CDR3 loop spans 15 amino acids. CDR3 loop: CASSFTSGTVSEAFF. In nucleotides, the CDR3 is TGTGCCAGCAGTTTTACCTCCGGGACAGTGAGTGAAGCTTTCTTT.

The chain couples TRBV19 to TRBJ1-1, with D possibly matching TRBD1 (5 bases). Germline CDR1 and CDR2: LNHDA and SQIVND (reference sequence). V was cut by 0 bases and J by 10 bases, with 15 bases left in between. This CDR3 has 14 residues. CDR3 sequence reads: CASSIDQLGRRAFF. The CDR3 DNA reads TGTGCCAGTAGTATAGATCAACTGGGGCGCAGAGCTTTCTTT.

This clone was seen just once. The rearrangement uses TRBV15 and TRBJ2-5, with 8 positions matching TRBD1. The CDR3 is 15 residues long. Germline CDR1 and CDR2: LNHNV and YYDKDF (reference sequence). The trim removed 0 bases at V and 5 bases at J, leaving 5 bases unmatched. CDR3 DNA: TGTGCCACCAGCAGAGACAGGGGGCAGGGGGAGACCCAGTACTTC. It translates to CATSRDRGQGETQYF.

This clone is a singleton in its sample. The chain links TRBV29-1 to TRBJ2-7, with 8 bases lining up with TRBD1. The CDR3 runs to 14 residues. With V trimmed by 7 bases and J by 2 bases, 10 bases remained unmatched. Looked up from germline, CDR1 is SQVTM and CDR2 is ANQGSEA. As DNA, the CDR3 is TGCAGCGCTAGAAGACAGGGGCAACCCTACGAGCAGTACTTC. It encodes CSARRQGQPYEQYF.

The V call is TRBV11-3, the J call TRBJ1-2; 8 bases agree with TRBD1. Germline CDR1 SGHNT, CDR2 YENEEA. The CDR3 has 13 amino acids. With 5 bases clipped from V and 8 bases from J, the junction kept 7 bases outside the gene matches. The CDR3 protein is CASSPDRGRGYTF. The CDR3 DNA reads TGTGCCAGCAGCCCCGACAGGGGACGCGGCTACACCTTC.

DNA of the CDR3: TGTGCCAGCAGTTCTAGCGGGAGGGCGCGGGAGCAGTACTTC. Protein sequence: CASSSSGRAREQYF. The chain has TRBV27 and TRBJ2-7; 12 bases map to TRBD2. Looked up from germline, CDR1 is MNHEY and CDR2 is SMNVEV (reference sequence). CDR3 size: 14 residues. The trim removed 4 bases at V and 7 bases at J, leaving 5 bases unmatched.

As for this clone: Other DNA variants within this sample encode the same CDR3. The chain carries TRBV13 and TRBJ1-2, with D unresolved. The germline V and J ends were trimmed by 0 bases and 2 bases, with 4 bases remaining between them. The CDR3 spans 13 residues. The V gene's germline CDR1 is PRHDT and CDR2 FYEKMQ (reference sequence). CDR3 nucleotides: TGTGCCAGCAGCTTAGGACAGAACTATGGCTACACCTTC. It is translated as CASSLGQNYGYTF.

This clone has a handful of counts. J is TRBJ2-7 and V is TRBV5-6; 10 bases are shared with TRBD1. V was pared by 6 bases and J by 13 bases, with 13 bases of the junction left unmatched. The CDR3 contains 13 residues. Germline CDR1 SGHDT, CDR2 YYEEEE. CDR3 DNA sequence: TGTGCCAGCACCTTCTTAGGAGGGGACAGGGGATACTTC. This gives the protein CASTFLGGDRGYF. The variable domain in full, completed from reference TRBV5-6 and TRBJ2-7, reads DAGVTQSPTHLIKTRGQQVTLRCSPKSGHDTVSWYQQALGQGPQFIFQYYEEEERQRGNFPDRFSGHQFPNYSSELNVNALLLGDSALYLCASTFLGGDRGYFGPGTRLTVT.

The chain combines TRBV7-2 with TRBJ2-2; D ambiguous. Trimming left V 0 bases short and J 7 bases short, with 6 bases between. The CDR3 has 13 amino acids. Germline CDR1 is SGHTA and CDR2 is FQGNSA. CDR3 loop: CASSLARNGELFF. CDR3 bases: TGTGCCAGCAGCTTAGCGCGTAACGGGGAGCTGTTTTTT.

This clone was detected only once. The chain carries TRBV25-1 and TRBJ1-3, with 7 nucleotides matching TRBD1. Germline V lookup: CDR1 MGHDK, CDR2 SYGVNS. Trimming at V came to 5 bases and at J to 4 bases, leaving 8 bases not matched to a gene. The CDR3 is 15 amino acids. CDR3 sequence: CASSPETTGGNTIYF. The CDR3 coding sequence is TGTGCCAGCAGTCCAGAGACGACAGGGGGAAACACCATATATTTT. The full variable domain, completed using reference TRBV25-1 and TRBJ1-3, is EADIYQTPRYLVIGTGKKITLECSQTMGHDKMYWYQQDPGMELHLIHYSYGVNSTEKGDLSSESTVSRIRTEHFPLTLESARPSHTSQYLCASSPETTGGNTIYFGEGSWLTVV.

The chain recombines TRBV7-2 with TRBJ2-5, with 8 nucleotides matching TRBD1. The CDR3 length is 15 residues. CDR1 and CDR2 from the germline V gene are SGHTA and FQGNSA. V lost 5 bases and J lost 5; bases outside the gene matches: 10. The CDR3 DNA reads TGTGCCAGCAGCCGCCGGACAGGGCTATTGGAGACCCAGTACTTC. It is translated as CASSRRTGLLETQYF.

This clone was counted only a few times. V and J are TRBV19 and TRBJ2-5; D remains ambiguous. From germline, CDR1 is LNHDA and CDR2 SQIVND (reference sequence). This CDR3 is 13 amino acids long. Trimming shortened V by 3 bases and J by 5 bases, and 10 bases separated the two germline ends. CDR3 sequence reads: CASSIQDLETQYF. CDR3 DNA: TGTGCCAGTAGTATCCAGGATTTGGAGACCCAGTACTTC.